Shown below are 21 T cell receptor beta chains from a single sample sequenced in a study of shared clonotypes between healthy human individuals. Assay: immunoSEQ multiplex PCR; the TCRdb copy retains only in-frame clones and omits some. The sample yields millions of clones, over 85% seen once. Sequenced sample: naive CD4+ T cells from PBMCs. Subset specified: CD45RA+ positively selected. The receptor set was obtained from a man between 18 and 29 years old in good health. Some clones in this sample may be carry-over from other donors' samples.

The chain combines TRBV21-1 with TRBJ2-1; the D call of TRBD2 is as the table states it, not checked on the DNA. TRBV21-1 is annotated as a pseudogene. The CDR3 extends over 19 amino acids. The CDR3 is CASSPRDWRADSSYNEQFF. The CDR3 nucleotides are TGTGCCAGCAGCCCCCGGGACTGGCGGGCGGATAGCTCCTACAATGAGCAGTTCTTC.

The chain carries TRBV19 and TRBJ2-6, with a tentative D call TRBD1 (5 bases). CDR1 and CDR2 (germline): LNHDA, SQIVND (reference sequence). The germline V and J ends were trimmed by 5 bases and 5 bases, with 16 bases remaining between them. The CDR3 loop spans 16 amino acids. The CDR3 DNA reads TGTGCCAGTAGTGCGCCAGGGCCGCTCTGGGCCAACGTCCTGACTTTC. It is translated as CASSAPGPLWANVLTF.

The chain joins TRBV5-4 to TRBJ1-1; no definite D call. There are 16 residues in the CDR3. Trimming left V 4 bases short and J 5 bases short, with 21 bases between. CDR1 is SGHNT, CDR2 YYREEE, per germline (reference sequence). CDR3 amino acids: CASSPSHPAQATEAFF. The CDR3, as DNA: TGTGCCAGCAGCCCTTCCCACCCAGCGCAGGCAACTGAAGCTTTCTTT. Using reference TRBV5-4 and TRBJ1-1 for the parts outside the CDR3, the full variable domain is ETGVTQSPTHLIKTRGQQVTLRCSSQSGHNTVSWYQQALGQGPQFIFQYYREEENGRGNFPPRFSGLQFPNYSSELNVNALELDDSALYLCASSPSHPAQATEAFFGQGTRLTVV.

The rearrangement uses TRBV29-1 and TRBJ1-2; a weak D match, TRBD1 (5 bases). Between the trimmed V and J ends, which lost 3 bases and 6 bases, there was a span of 17 bases. This CDR3 spans 14 amino acids. Germline-derived CDR1 and CDR2 are SQVTM and ANQGSEA. The CDR3 DNA reads TGCAGCGTTGAGTCGGGTTGGGGGGTCAATGGCTACACCTTC. Translating gives CSVESGWGVNGYTF.

The gene calls are TRBV6-1 and TRBJ1-2; 8 bases align to TRBD1. The ends lost 7 bases at V and 7 bases at J; junction bases unmatched: 5. The CDR3 runs to 12 residues. The germline gives CDR1 MNHNS, CDR2 SASEGT. This chain's CDR3 is CASMDRESGYTF. In nucleotides, the CDR3 is TGTGCCAGCATGGACAGGGAAAGTGGCTACACCTTC.

The rearrangement uses TRBV28 and TRBJ1-2; possibly TRBD1 for D (6 bases). Germline V gives CDR1 MDHEN, CDR2 SYDVKM. CDR3 length equals 14 residues. Trimming removed 4 bases at V and 3 bases at J, with 12 bases between. In DNA, the CDR3 is TGTGCCAGCAGTTCCGGACAGAGAGACTATGGCTACACCTTC. Protein product: CASSSGQRDYGYTF.

The chain uses TRBV5-1 and TRBJ2-1, with 11 bases identical to TRBD2. V was pared by 5 bases and J by 6 bases, with 4 bases of the junction left unmatched. The CDR3 is 14 residues long. CDR1 and CDR2 (germline): SGHRS, YFSETQ. The CDR3 nucleotides read TGCGCCAGCAGACAGACTAGCGGGATCAATGAGCAGTTCTTC. This codes for CASRQTSGINEQFF.

The rearrangement joins TRBV28 to TRBJ1-1, with D unclear. The CDR3 consists of 17 residues. Germline assignment: CDR1 MDHEN and CDR2 SYDVKM. Trimming left V 3 bases short and J 5 bases short, with 22 bases between. Here the CDR3 DNA reads TGTGCCAGCAGTTTCTATTCTACGGCGGCTCCCCGGACTGAAGCTTTCTTT. This sequence encodes CASSFYSTAAPRTEAFF.

This chain connects TRBV28 to TRBJ1-2; a weak D match, TRBD1 (5 bases). CDR3 length: 16 residues. Germline CDR1 is MDHEN and CDR2 is SYDVKM. With 4 bases removed from V and 4 bases from J, the gap between germline ends came to 19 bases. The CDR3 DNA is TGTGCCAGCAGTTACCCCAGCGGGGCATTGGGCTATGGCTACACCTTC. Its protein is CASSYPSGALGYGYTF.

The chain has TRBV28 and TRBJ2-5; no firm D call. CDR3 length equals 13 residues. Trimming removed 3 bases from V and 5 bases from J, with 10 bases in between. Germline CDR1 and CDR2: MDHEN and SYDVKM. CDR3 loop: CASSLRSRETQYF. DNA for the CDR3: TGTGCCAGCAGTTTGCGTAGTAGGGAGACCCAGTACTTC. The full variable domain, its missing parts supplied by reference TRBV28 and TRBJ2-5, is DVKVTQSSRYLVKRTGEKVFLECVQDMDHENMFWYRQDPGLGLRLIYFSYDVKMKEKGDIPEGYSVSREKKERFSLILESASTNQTSMYLCASSLRSRETQYFGPGTRLLVL.

V is TRBV4-3 and J is TRBJ2-1, with TRBD2 identical over 13 bases. The CDR3 is 17 amino acids. Germline values: CDR1 LGHNA, CDR2 YSLEER. Germline trimming cut 3 bases from V and 9 bases from J; bases unmatched to any gene: 11. In DNA form, the CDR3 reads TGCGCCAGCAGCCAGCTCAAGACGGGACTAGCGGGACGTGAGCAGTTCTTC. It translates to CASSQLKTGLAGREQFF.

The chain employs TRBV5-1 and TRBJ2-1; tentative D call: TRBD2 (5 bases). The CDR3 is 16 residues long. Looked up from germline, CDR1 is SGHRS and CDR2 is YFSETQ. Trimming cost V 0 bases and J 0 bases, with 10 bases left between them. This CDR3 is CASSLAVTSSYNEQFF. DNA for the CDR3: TGCGCCAGCAGCTTGGCAGTTACTAGCTCCTACAATGAGCAGTTCTTC.

V and J are TRBV6-1 and TRBJ1-1; 7 nucleotides line up with TRBD1. CDR3 length equals 14 residues. CDR1 and CDR2 from the germline V gene are MNHNS and SASEGT. Losses at the gene ends were 7 bases for V and 0 bases for J; bases not matched to a gene: 5. The CDR3 protein is CASNGDSLNTEAFF. CDR3 bases: TGTGCCAGCAACGGGGACAGCTTGAACACTGAAGCTTTCTTT.

The chain is built from TRBV9 and TRBJ1-2, with a tentative D call TRBD1 (5 bases). The V gene lost 3 bases and the J gene lost 8 bases, with 17 bases spanning the gap. The CDR3 runs 14 residues. Germline V lookup: CDR1 SGDLS, CDR2 YYNGEE. The CDR3 DNA sequence: TGTGCCAGCAGCGCGACAGTCGGAGTGGGGGGCTACACCTTC. Amino acids: CASSATVGVGGYTF.

The chain couples TRBV6-5 to TRBJ2-7; 8 bases align to TRBD1. Germline V lookup: CDR1 MNHEY, CDR2 SVGAGI. Germline trimming cut 10 bases from V and 6 bases from J; bases unmatched to any gene: 5. This CDR3 is built from 11 residues. The CDR3 region is CAISTGAEQYF. The CDR3 DNA reads as TGTGCCATATCGACAGGGGCCGAGCAGTACTTC.

As for this clone: Distinct nucleotide sequences in the sample also encode this CDR3. This sequence joins TRBV5-1 and TRBJ2-5; 12 nucleotides align to TRBD2. After removal of 2 bases from V and 5 bases from J, the junction contained 4 bases not matched to a gene. This CDR3 comprises 15 residues. The germline gives CDR1 SGHRS, CDR2 YFSETQ. The CDR3, as DNA: TGCGCCAGCAGCTTACCGACTAGCGGGGGCGAGACCCAGTACTTC. Translated: CASSLPTSGGETQYF.

This chain joins TRBV28 and TRBJ2-1, with D perhaps TRBD1 or TRBD2 (5 bases each). From germline, CDR1 is MDHEN and CDR2 SYDVKM. V was cut by 10 bases and J by 2 bases, with 18 bases left in between. The CDR3 runs to 15 residues. The CDR3 protein is CATRQPSLTYNEQFF. The CDR3 region has the DNA TGTGCCACGCGACAGCCTAGCCTCACCTACAATGAGCAGTTCTTC.

In regard to this clone: This CDR3 is also generated by other DNA sequences in the sample. This chain uses TRBV27 with TRBJ1-2; TRBD1 matches at 9 bases. Germline values: CDR1 MNHEY, CDR2 SMNVEV (reference sequence). There are 14 residues in the CDR3. V dropped 5 bases and J dropped 2; count of bases not matched to a gene: 3. The CDR3 DNA reads as TGTGCCAGCAGTCCCGGGACAGGGAACTATGGCTACACCTTC. Translating it yields CASSPGTGNYGYTF.

The chain combines TRBV2 with TRBJ2-5; 7 bases agree with TRBD2. The CDR3 is 17 residues long. With 0 bases clipped from V and 2 bases from J, the junction kept 9 bases outside the gene matches. In germline, CDR1 is SNHLY, CDR2 FYNNEI. CDR3 loop: CASSEALLAEIQETQYF. The CDR3 DNA is TGTGCCAGCAGTGAAGCGCTTCTAGCGGAGATACAAGAGACCCAGTACTTC.

The chain employs TRBV11-2 and TRBJ2-3; D may correspond to TRBD1 or TRBD2 (5 bases each). Trimming stripped 0 bases from V and 1 base from J, with 8 bases between. The CDR3 consists of 15 residues. Germline loops: CDR1 SGHAT, CDR2 FQNNGV. The CDR3 protein is CASSLEGDGTDTQYF. CDR3 nucleotide sequence: TGTGCCAGCAGCTTAGAAGGGGACGGCACAGATACGCAGTATTTT.

The chain recombines TRBV5-4 with TRBJ2-1; 9 nucleotides align to TRBD1. J lost 6 bases, V lost 3 bases, and 1 base had no gene match. Germline-derived CDR1 and CDR2 are SGHNT and YYREEE (reference sequence). CDR3 length: 13 residues. CDR3 nucleotide sequence: TGTGCCAGCAGCTGGGGACAGGGCAATGAGCAGTTCTTC. It translates to CASSWGQGNEQFF.